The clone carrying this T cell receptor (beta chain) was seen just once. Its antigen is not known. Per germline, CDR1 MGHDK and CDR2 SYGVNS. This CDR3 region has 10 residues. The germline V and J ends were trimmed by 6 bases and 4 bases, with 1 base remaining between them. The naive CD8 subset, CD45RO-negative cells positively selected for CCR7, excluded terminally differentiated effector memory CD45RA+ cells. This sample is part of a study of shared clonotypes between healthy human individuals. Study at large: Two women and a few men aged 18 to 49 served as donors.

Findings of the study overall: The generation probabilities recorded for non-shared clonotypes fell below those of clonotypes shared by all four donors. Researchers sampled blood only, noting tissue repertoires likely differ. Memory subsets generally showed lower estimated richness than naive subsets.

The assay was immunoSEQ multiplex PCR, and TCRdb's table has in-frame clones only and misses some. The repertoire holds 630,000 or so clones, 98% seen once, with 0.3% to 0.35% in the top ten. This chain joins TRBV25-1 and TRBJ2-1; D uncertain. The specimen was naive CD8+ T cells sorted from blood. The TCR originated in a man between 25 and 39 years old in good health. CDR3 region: CASRYNEQFF. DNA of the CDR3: TGTGCCAGCAGGTACAATGAGCAGTTCTTC.